This T cell receptor (beta chain) is from a study of T-cell memory formation after mild COVID-19. Study-level background: Among the donors, TCR clusters were largely specific to each donor. Study findings and constraints: The study found contracting CD4+ clones mainly in CM and EM and contracting CD8+ clones in EMRA. The finding that pre-infection memory included some responding clones suggested that cross-reactive memory joined. Clonal second-wave expansions that peaked on day 37 had unconfirmed SARS-CoV-2 specificity.

In germline, CDR1 is SGDLS, CDR2 YYNGEE. The CDR3 spans 16 residues. The V gene end was trimmed by 4 bases and the J gene end by 5 bases; junction bases not matched to a gene: 14. As for this clonotype: Its matching antigen is unknown.

TCRdb passed the 5' RACE reads through MiXCR, listing each CDR3 protein once. The sample shows roughly 480,000 distinct CDR3 sequences, around a quarter of them seen only once. This clonotype originated in an adult woman who had mild COVID-19 (a few samples of this study predate the infection). Cell type and time point are not known. The source material was PBMCs or a T cell subset sorted from them (not recorded which). The chain employs TRBV9 and TRBJ2-7; 8 positions agree with TRBD2. CDR3 in DNA: TGTGCCAGCAGCACGGGAGGGGCAGGGGTTCTCCACGAGCAGTACTTC. This encodes CASSTGGAGVLHEQYF.